In this sample, the clone carrying this T cell receptor beta chain turned up a few times. What it binds is unknown. This entry belongs to a study of T-cell memory formation after mild COVID-19. This CDR3 is built from 12 residues. The V end lost 7 bases, the J end lost 10 bases, and 15 bases lay between the germline ends. Germline V CDR1 and CDR2: SEHNR, FQNEAQ (reference sequence). TCRalpha and TCRbeta libraries used 5'RACE with constant-segment primers and UMIs. TCRdb used MiXCR to reprocess the 5' RACE reads, holding one entry per CDR3 protein. The sample carries 50,000 or so distinct CDR3 sequences, about 28% recorded once. Study-wide findings and caveats: A second wave of clones peaked on day 37, and their SARS-CoV-2 specificity went unconfirmed. Researchers report contracting CD4+ clones mostly in CM and EM, with CD8+ clones in EMRA. Researchers found some responding clones in pre-infection memory, a sign that cross-reactive memory joined.

Specimen: PBMCs or a T cell subset sorted from them (not recorded which). The chain combines TRBV7-9 with TRBJ2-3, with a weak D call TRBD1 (6 bases). The clonotype comes from a man between 18 and 35 years old who had mild COVID-19 (a few samples of this study predate the infection). Cell type and time point are not known. The CDR3 reads CASIGGQKAQYF. CDR3 nucleotides: TGTGCCAGCATTGGAGGACAGAAGGCGCAGTATTTT.